The 5 T cell receptor beta chains listed next were all sequenced from one sample in a study of blood T cell repertoires in COVID-19. The repertoire was sequenced with immunoSEQ multiplex PCR; TCRdb's copy has only in-frame clones and lacks some. The sample holds approximately 180,000 clones, roughly 89% seen once. The sequencing sample was made of PBMCs or T cells enriched from blood (not recorded which). All receptors come from a woman aged 40 to 49 with acute COVID-19.

The V and J genes are TRBV7-6 and TRBJ2-5, with D uncertain. V lost 5 bases and J 1 base, leaving 11 bases between the germline ends. Germline loops: CDR1 SGHVS, CDR2 FNYEAQ. The CDR3 loop spans 14 amino acids. Here the CDR3 reads CASSHGFVQETQYF. The CDR3 region has the DNA TGTGCCAGCAGCCACGGGTTTGTCCAAGAGACCCAGTACTTC.

This clone occurred many times. The chain joins TRBV20-1 to TRBJ1-5, with D unclear. The CDR3 has 14 residues. Germline CDR1 is DFQATT and CDR2 is SNEGSKA (reference sequence). V lost 3 bases and J lost 4, with 13 bases in between. CDR3 nucleotides: TGCAGTGCTAGTGAACAGATCCTTAATCAGCCCCAGCATTTT. Translated: CSASEQILNQPQHF.

The J gene is TRBJ2-7, the V gene TRBV4-2, with TRBD2 identical over 8 bases. Per germline, CDR1 LGHNA and CDR2 YNFKEQ. The CDR3 sequence is 14 residues long. Trimming took 0 bases from V and 6 from J; bases not matched to a gene: 4. Here the CDR3 reads CASSQDKREREQYF. The CDR3 DNA reads TGTGCCAGCAGCCAAGATAAGCGGGAGCGCGAGCAGTACTTC.

DNA for the CDR3: TGTGCCAGCAGTCCCGCATTGTGGCGGGGGGTAGATACGCAGTATTTT. Its translation is CASSPALWRGVDTQYF. The J gene is TRBJ2-3, the V gene TRBV7-6; 8 nucleotides match TRBD2. Per the germline V gene, CDR1 is SGHVS and CDR2 is FNYEAQ. The length of the CDR3 is 16 residues. The J segment lost 5 bases and the V segment lost 6 bases, leaving 13 bases of the junction unmatched. Full variable domain (rest looked up from reference TRBV7-6 and TRBJ2-3): GAGVSQSPRYKVTKRGQDVALRCDPISGHVSLYWYRQALGQGPEFLTYFNYEAQQDKSGLPNDRFSAERPEGSISTLTIQRTEQRDSAMYRCASSPALWRGVDTQYFGPGTRLTVL.

This chain joins TRBV10-3 and TRBJ2-7, with TRBD2 matching over 12 bases. V was pared by 5 bases and J by 0 bases, with 5 bases of the junction left unmatched. The CDR3 sequence is 16 residues long. Per the germline V gene, CDR1 is ENHRY and CDR2 is SYGVKD. The CDR3 nucleotides read TGTGCCATCAGTCCCGGGACTAGCGGGCTCTCCTACGAGCAGTACTTC. This sequence encodes CAISPGTSGLSYEQYF.